Listed here are 18 T cell receptor beta chains from one sample, sequenced in a study of cytomegalovirus exposure and HLA in healthy donors. The PCR had 60 Vbeta and 13 Jbeta primers. Libraries were prepared by immunoSEQ multiplex PCR; TCRdb keeps only in-frame clonotypes and omits some of them. The sample includes under 200,000 clones, around four fifths of them seen just once. Sequencing was carried out using PBMCs. These receptors were obtained from a woman aged 25 to 39 in good health and CMV-seronegative.

The chain links TRBV2 to TRBJ2-3; 11 bases are shared with TRBD2. This CDR3 spans 16 amino acids. In germline, CDR1 is SNHLY, CDR2 FYNNEI. J was trimmed by 4 bases and V by 1 base; bases with no gene match: 4. Here the CDR3 DNA reads TGTGCCAGCAGTGAAGGAACTAGCGGGGGATCAGATACGCAGTATTTT. Residues: CASSEGTSGGSDTQYF.

This clone was seen a handful of times. J is TRBJ2-3 and V is TRBV29-1; 10 nucleotides agree with TRBD1. The CDR3 consists of 14 residues. The trim removed 6 bases at V and 5 bases at J, leaving 8 bases unmatched. Germline lookup yields CDR1 SQVTM and CDR2 ANQGSEA. In DNA, the CDR3 is TGCAGCGTCCTGGACAGGGGGAAAGGAGATACGCAGTATTTT. Its protein product is CSVLDRGKGDTQYF.

The V call is TRBV29-1, the J call TRBJ2-5, with TRBD1 matching 7 bases. J was trimmed by 4 bases and V by 7 bases; bases with no gene match: 12. CDR3 length equals 14 residues. Germline values: CDR1 SQVTM, CDR2 ANQGSEA. The CDR3 nucleotides read TGCAGCGCCGAACTTAGACAGGGCCCAGAGACCCAGTACTTC. It translates to CSAELRQGPETQYF.

V and J are TRBV28 and TRBJ2-2; unclear D gene. Germline values: CDR1 MDHEN, CDR2 SYDVKM. The CDR3 has 13 amino acids. Trimming stripped 4 bases from V and 1 base from J, with 4 bases between. CDR3 nucleotides: TGTGCCAGCAGTTCCGGGAACACCGGGGAGCTGTTTTTT. As protein: CASSSGNTGELFF. Complete variable domain (other parts from reference TRBV28 and TRBJ2-2): DVKVTQSSRYLVKRTGEKVFLECVQDMDHENMFWYRQDPGLGLRLIYFSYDVKMKEKGDIPEGYSVSREKKERFSLILESASTNQTSMYLCASSSGNTGELFFGEGSRLTVL.

The chain combines TRBV7-2 with TRBJ1-2; tentatively, D is TRBD1 (5 bases). Germline V CDR1 and CDR2: SGHTA, FQGNSA. Trimming removed 5 bases from V and 0 bases from J, with 10 bases in between. The CDR3 sequence is 14 residues long. The CDR3 DNA is TGTGCCAGCAGCCCAGGGCCTTCTAACTATGGCTACACCTTC. This sequence encodes CASSPGPSNYGYTF.

The gene calls are TRBV5-6 and TRBJ1-1; 8 nucleotides align to TRBD1. The CDR3 extends over 14 amino acids. The germline V gene has CDR1 SGHDT and CDR2 YYEEEE. V dropped 4 bases and J dropped 5; count of bases not matched to a gene: 7. CDR3 in DNA: TGTGCCAGCAGCAGGAGGACAGGGTGGACTGAAGCTTTCTTT. Protein: CASSRRTGWTEAFF.

This clone has only one observation. In nucleotides, the CDR3 is TGTGCTAGTGGTTCCCCGGGGCCCCAGCATTTT. It encodes CASGSPGPQHF. The gene calls are TRBV12-5 and TRBJ1-5; D unclear. Trimming removed 4 bases at V and 9 bases at J, with 7 bases between. Germline values: CDR1 LGHNT, CDR2 FRNRAP. The CDR3 extends over 11 amino acids.

The rearrangement joins TRBV18 to TRBJ1-2; the match to TRBD1 covers 7 bases. Looked up from germline, CDR1 is KGHSH and CDR2 is LQKENI. The CDR3 is made up of 13 amino acids. Trimming took 8 bases from V and 0 from J; bases not matched to a gene: 3. The DNA for the CDR3 is TGTGCCAGCGGGACAGATGCTAACTATGGCTACACCTTC. Its protein is CASGTDANYGYTF.

This clone has more than one count but fewer than ten. The J gene is TRBJ1-1, the V gene TRBV2; a possible D gene is TRBD1 (5 bases). The germline CDR1 and CDR2 sequences are SNHLY and FYNNEI. V was pared by 11 bases and J by 7 bases, with 17 bases between. The CDR3 length is 12 residues. The CDR3 spells CAGGTGVFEAFF. The CDR3, as DNA: TGTGCCGGGGGGACGGGAGTATTTGAAGCTTTCTTT.

For the CDR3, the DNA is TGCGCCAGCAGCCAAGTGGCAGACTTCTCCTATCAGCCCCAGCATTTT. Translating it yields CASSQVADFSYQPQHF. The chain employs TRBV4-1 and TRBJ1-5; D uncertain. This CDR3 region has 16 residues. Germline V gene lookup returns CDR1 MGHRA and CDR2 YSYEKL. V was trimmed by 1 base and J by 5 bases, leaving 15 bases between them.

V usage is TRBV27 and J usage is TRBJ2-3; 12 bases agree with TRBD2. The CDR3 loop spans 17 amino acids. Germline CDR1 MNHEY, CDR2 SMNVEV (reference sequence). Losses at the gene ends were 1 base for V and 3 bases for J; bases not matched to a gene: 5. CDR3 bases: TGTGCCAGCAGTTTATTCGCTAGCGGGGGGGCAACAGATACGCAGTATTTT. Translating gives CASSLFASGGATDTQYF.

This chain joins TRBV10-3 and TRBJ1-4; the match to TRBD1 covers 9 bases. The CDR3 contains 15 residues. CDR1 ENHRY and CDR2 SYGVKD come from the germline V gene. V dropped 10 bases and J dropped 0; count of bases not matched to a gene: 6. In DNA, the CDR3 is TGTGCCACTCCGGGACAGGGCACAACTAATGAAAAACTGTTTTTT. Residues: CATPGQGTTNEKLFF.

The CDR3 sequence: CASSLSDGVGTPLHF. The CDR3 bases are TGTGCCAGCAGTTTATCGGACGGGGTTGGGACACCCCTCCACTTT. The chain couples TRBV27 to TRBJ1-6; D gene uncertain. This CDR3 spans 15 amino acids. Germline values: CDR1 MNHEY, CDR2 SMNVEV (reference sequence). V dropped 0 bases and J dropped 11 bases, with 14 bases sitting between them.

The rearrangement links TRBV18 to TRBJ1-1; D not resolved. The V end was cut by 1 base, the J end by 7 bases, with 16 bases between. Germline values: CDR1 KGHSH, CDR2 LQKENI. The CDR3 is 15 amino acids. The CDR3 DNA reads as TGTGCCAGCTCACCACAGTGGACTTCGAATAGTGAAGCTTTCTTT. Translating gives CASSPQWTSNSEAFF.

The V gene is TRBV29-1, the J gene TRBJ2-2; D remains ambiguous. Germline CDR1 SQVTM, CDR2 ANQGSEA. This CDR3 has 14 amino acids. Trimming pared 4 bases from V and 1 base from J, leaving 10 bases between. CDR3 nucleotides: TGCAGCGTTGTCCCCCAACTGAACACCGGGGAGCTGTTTTTT. Amino acids: CSVVPQLNTGELFF.

CDR3 sequence (DNA): TGTGCAAGTCGCTACCACAAGGGGGCCAAAGGTAACACCATATATTTT. It specifies CASRYHKGAKGNTIYF. V usage is TRBV12-2 and J usage is TRBJ1-3; the table's D call TRBD1 went unverified against the DNA. TRBV12-2 is termed a pseudogene. This CDR3 comprises 16 residues.

The chain has TRBV2 and TRBJ1-2, with 9 bases that match TRBD1. Germline CDR1 reads SNHLY; CDR2 reads FYNNEI. The ends lost 4 bases at V and 6 bases at J; junction bases unmatched: 9. The CDR3 consists of 15 residues. CDR3 region: CASSGRDRANHGYTF. CDR3 DNA sequence: TGTGCCAGCAGTGGGCGGGACAGGGCCAACCATGGCTACACCTTC.

V and J are TRBV7-2 and TRBJ2-7; 9 bases align to TRBD1. The CDR3 is 15 residues long. V shed 2 bases, J shed 3 bases, and the junction held 5 bases outside the gene matches. In germline, CDR1 is SGHTA, CDR2 FQGNSA. The CDR3: CASSLSQGAFYEQYF. The DNA of the CDR3 is TGTGCCAGCAGCTTATCACAGGGGGCGTTCTACGAGCAGTACTTC.